The entry that follows covers one TCR beta chain sequence. This specimen belongs to a study of T cell clones after liver transplantation. Profiled with immunoSEQ multiplex PCR; TCRdb holds only in-frame clones, not every one. This sample has about 6,100 clones; approximately 84% occur once, and the top ten carry more than 35%. The germline gives CDR1 SGDLS, CDR2 YYNGEE. Losses at the gene ends were 0 bases for V and 2 bases for J; bases not matched to a gene: 4. The CDR3 contains 15 residues. The chain employs TRBV9 and TRBJ1-1, with 7 bases fitting TRBD1. The clonotype originates from a human donor who received a liver transplant. The source was CD8+ T cells from blood, collected before liver transplant. In DNA form, the CDR3 reads TGTGCCAGCAGCGTAGTCCAGGGGGGAAACACTGAAGCTTTCTTT. Its translation: CASSVVQGGNTEAFF.